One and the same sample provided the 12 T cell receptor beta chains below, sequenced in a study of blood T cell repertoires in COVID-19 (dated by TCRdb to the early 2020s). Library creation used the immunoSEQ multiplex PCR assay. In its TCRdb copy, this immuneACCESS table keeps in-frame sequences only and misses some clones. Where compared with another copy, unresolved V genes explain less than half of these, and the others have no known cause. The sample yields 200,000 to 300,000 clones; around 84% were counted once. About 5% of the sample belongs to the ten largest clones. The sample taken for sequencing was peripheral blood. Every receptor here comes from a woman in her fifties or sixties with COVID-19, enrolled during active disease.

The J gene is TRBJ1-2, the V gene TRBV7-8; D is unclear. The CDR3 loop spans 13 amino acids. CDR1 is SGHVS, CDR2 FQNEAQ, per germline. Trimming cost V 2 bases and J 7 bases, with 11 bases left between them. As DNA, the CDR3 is TGTGCCAGCAGCTTAAGCCCGGGAAGTGGCTACACCTTC. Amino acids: CASSLSPGSGYTF. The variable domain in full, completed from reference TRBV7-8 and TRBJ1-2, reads GAGVSQSPRYKVAKRGQDVALRCDPISGHVSLFWYQQALGQGPEFLTYFQNEAQLDKSGLPSDRFFAERPEGSVSTLKIQRTQQEDSAVYLCASSLSPGSGYTFGSGTRLTVV.

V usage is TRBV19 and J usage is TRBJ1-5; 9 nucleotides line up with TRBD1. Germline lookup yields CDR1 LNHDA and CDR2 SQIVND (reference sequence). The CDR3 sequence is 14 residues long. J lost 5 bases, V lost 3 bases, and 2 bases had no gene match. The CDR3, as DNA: TGTGCCAGTAGTATGGGACAGGGATATCAGCCCCAGCATTTT. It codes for CASSMGQGYQPQHF. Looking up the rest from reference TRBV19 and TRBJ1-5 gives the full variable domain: DGGITQSPKYLFRKEGQNVTLSCEQNLNHDAMYWYRQDPGQGLRLIYYSQIVNDFQKGDIAEGYSVSREKKESFPLTVTSAQKNPTAFYLCASSMGQGYQPQHFGDGTRLSIL.

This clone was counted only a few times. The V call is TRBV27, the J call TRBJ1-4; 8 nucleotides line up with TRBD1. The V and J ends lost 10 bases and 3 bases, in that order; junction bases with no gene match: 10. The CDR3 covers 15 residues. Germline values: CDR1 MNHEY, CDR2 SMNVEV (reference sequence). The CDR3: CATRGQGASNEKLFF. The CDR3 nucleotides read TGTGCCACCAGAGGACAGGGTGCCTCTAATGAAAAACTGTTTTTT.

In nucleotides, the CDR3 is TGTGCCAGCAGGCTCAGGGGCCATGAAATCACTGAAGCTTTCTTT. The encoded protein is CASRLRGHEITEAFF. The rearrangement uses TRBV2 and TRBJ1-1, with D maybe TRBD1 (6 bases). The CDR3 has 15 amino acids. The germline V and J ends were trimmed by 6 bases and 4 bases, with 18 bases remaining between them. The germline V gene has CDR1 SNHLY and CDR2 FYNNEI.

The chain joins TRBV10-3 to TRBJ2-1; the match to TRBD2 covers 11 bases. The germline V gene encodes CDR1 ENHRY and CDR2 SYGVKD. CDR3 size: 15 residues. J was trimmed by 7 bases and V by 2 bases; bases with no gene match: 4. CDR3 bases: TGTGCCATCAGTGAGACTAGCGGGAGAATTAATGAGCAGTTCTTC. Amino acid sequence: CAISETSGRINEQFF.

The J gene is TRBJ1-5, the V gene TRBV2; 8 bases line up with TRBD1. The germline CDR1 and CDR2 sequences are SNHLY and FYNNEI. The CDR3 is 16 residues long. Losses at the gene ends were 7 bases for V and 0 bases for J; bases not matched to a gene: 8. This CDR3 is CASTPGQDPSNQPQHF. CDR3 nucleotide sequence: TGTGCCAGCACCCCGGGACAGGACCCTAGCAATCAGCCCCAGCATTTT.

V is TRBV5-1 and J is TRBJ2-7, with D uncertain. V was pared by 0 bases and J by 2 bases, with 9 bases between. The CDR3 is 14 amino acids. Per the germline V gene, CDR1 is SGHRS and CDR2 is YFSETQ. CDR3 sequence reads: CASSLGAKPYEQYF. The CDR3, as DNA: TGCGCCAGCAGCTTGGGGGCGAAACCCTACGAGCAGTACTTC. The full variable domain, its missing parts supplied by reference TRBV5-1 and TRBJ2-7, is KAGVTQTPRYLIKTRGQQVTLSCSPISGHRSVSWYQQTPGQGLQFLFEYFSETQRNKGNFPGRFSGRQFSNSRSEMNVSTLELGDSALYLCASSLGAKPYEQYFGPGTRLTVT.

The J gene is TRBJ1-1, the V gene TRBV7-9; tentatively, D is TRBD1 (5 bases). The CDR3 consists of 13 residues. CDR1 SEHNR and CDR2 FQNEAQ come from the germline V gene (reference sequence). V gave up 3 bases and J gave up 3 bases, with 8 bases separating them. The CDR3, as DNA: TGTGCCAGCAGCTTCGGGGGACACACTGAAGCTTTCTTT. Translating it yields CASSFGGHTEAFF.

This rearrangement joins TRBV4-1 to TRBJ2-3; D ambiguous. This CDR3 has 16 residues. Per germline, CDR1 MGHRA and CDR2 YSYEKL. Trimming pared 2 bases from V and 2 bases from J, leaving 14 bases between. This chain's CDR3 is CASSQYTRGNTDTQYF. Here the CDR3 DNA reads TGCGCCAGCAGCCAATACACTCGCGGTAACACAGATACGCAGTATTTT.

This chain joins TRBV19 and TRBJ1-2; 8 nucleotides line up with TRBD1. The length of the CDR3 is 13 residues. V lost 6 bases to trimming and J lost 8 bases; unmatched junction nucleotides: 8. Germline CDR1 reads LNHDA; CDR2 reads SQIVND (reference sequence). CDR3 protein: CASRQGASHGYTF. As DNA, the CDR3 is TGTGCCAGTAGGCAGGGGGCGTCTCACGGCTACACCTTC. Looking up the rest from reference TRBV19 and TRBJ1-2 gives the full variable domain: DGGITQSPKYLFRKEGQNVTLSCEQNLNHDAMYWYRQDPGQGLRLIYYSQIVNDFQKGDIAEGYSVSREKKESFPLTVTSAQKNPTAFYLCASRQGASHGYTFGSGTRLTVV.

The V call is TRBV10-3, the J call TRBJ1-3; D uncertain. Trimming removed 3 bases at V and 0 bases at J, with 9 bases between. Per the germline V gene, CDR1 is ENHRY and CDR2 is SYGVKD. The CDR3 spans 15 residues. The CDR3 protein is CAISDTVSSGNTIYF. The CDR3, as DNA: TGTGCCATCAGTGACACGGTGAGCTCTGGAAACACCATATATTTT.

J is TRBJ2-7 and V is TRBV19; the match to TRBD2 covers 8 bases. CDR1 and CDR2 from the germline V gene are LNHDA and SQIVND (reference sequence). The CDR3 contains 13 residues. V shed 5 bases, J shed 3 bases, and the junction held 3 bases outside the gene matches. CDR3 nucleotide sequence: TGTGCCAGTAGTCGCACTAGCGGCTACGAGCAGTACTTC. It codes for CASSRTSGYEQYF.